These T cell receptor beta chains were read from a single sample in a study of OX40 agonist ivuxolimab in advanced cancers. Some clones are missing from TCRdb's copy, which holds only in-frame ones; the method was immunoSEQ multiplex PCR. Of 70,000 or so clones listed, 90% are singletons. Sequencing used CD4+ or CD8+ T cells sorted from blood, obtained in a trial of the OX40 agonist ivuxolimab. Receptors were obtained from an adult with an advanced solid tumor such as melanoma, head and neck, liver or kidney cancer. Both conserved end residues are part of each CDR3.

cdr3_aa | j_call | v_call
CASSQVPSSTGELFF | TRBJ2-2 | TRBV4-2
CASRWDRTTGELFF | TRBJ2-2 | TRBV19
CASSRTSGRAYNEQFF | TRBJ2-1 | TRBV19
CASSVGQHTGELFF | TRBJ2-2 | TRBV11-3
CASSLEQPQHF | TRBJ1-5 | TRBV28
CASSLQGRSTDTQYF | TRBJ2-3 | TRBV5-8
CASSQAPGGAGDNEQFF | TRBJ2-1 | TRBV4-3
CASRAPTQETQYF | TRBJ2-5 | TRBV6-6
CASSLQGLGHGYTF | TRBJ1-2 | TRBV14
CASSPQGNEQFF | TRBJ2-1 | TRBV7-2
CASSFGTQETQYF | TRBJ2-5 | TRBV5-1
CASSQGWGRGHQPQHF | TRBJ1-5 | TRBV4-1
CASSLKTAFSYNEQFF | TRBJ2-1 | TRBV7-9
CASSRYGTGLTDTQYF | TRBJ2-3 | TRBV13
CASSLVGVSTDTQYF | TRBJ2-3 | TRBV5-4
CSVDGVTDNYGYTF | TRBJ1-2 | TRBV29-1